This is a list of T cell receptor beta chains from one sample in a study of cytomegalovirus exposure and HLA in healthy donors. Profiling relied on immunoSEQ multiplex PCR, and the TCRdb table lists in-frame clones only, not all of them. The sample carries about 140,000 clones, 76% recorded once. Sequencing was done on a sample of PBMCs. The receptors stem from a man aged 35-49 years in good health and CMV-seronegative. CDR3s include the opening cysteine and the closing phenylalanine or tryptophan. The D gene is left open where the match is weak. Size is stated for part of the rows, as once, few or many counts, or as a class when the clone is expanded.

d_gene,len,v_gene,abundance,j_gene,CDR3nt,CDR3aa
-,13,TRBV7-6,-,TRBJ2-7,TGTGCCAGCAGCTTCGGGGGTAGCTACGAGCAGTACTTC,CASSFGGSYEQYF
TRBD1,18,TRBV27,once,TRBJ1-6,TGTGCCAGCAGTTTAGTCATCCCGGGACAGGGTTATTATTCACCCCTCCACTTT,CASSLVIPGQGYYSPLHF
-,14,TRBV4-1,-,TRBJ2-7,TGCGCCAGCAGCCCCAATACAGGAGAATACGAGCAGTACTTC,CASSPNTGEYEQYF
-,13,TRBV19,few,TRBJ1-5,TGTGCCAGTAGTAAGAGGGAGGATCAGCCCCAGCATTTT,CASSKREDQPQHF
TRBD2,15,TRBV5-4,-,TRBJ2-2,TGTGCCAGCAGCCGGACTAGCGGAAACACCGGGGAGCTGTTTTTT,CASSRTSGNTGELFF
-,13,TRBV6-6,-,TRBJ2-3,TGTGCCAGCAAGTTGGCGGCCACAGATACGCAGTATTTT,CASKLAATDTQYF
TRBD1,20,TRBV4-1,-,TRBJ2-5,TGCGCCAGCAGCCGACCCGGGACAGGGGGCGCCTTGGGGCCACGGGAGACCCAGTACTTC,CASSRPGTGGALGPRETQYF
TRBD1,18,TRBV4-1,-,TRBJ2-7,TGCGCCAGCAGCCAAAGTTGGGACAGGTCCACCTTCCCCTACGAGCAGTACTTC,CASSQSWDRSTFPYEQYF
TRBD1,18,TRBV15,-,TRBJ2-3,TGTGCCACCAGCAGAGGTAGGGACAGCATATCCAGCACAGATACGCAGTATTTT,CATSRGRDSISSTDTQYF
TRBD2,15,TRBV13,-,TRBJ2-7,TGTGCCAGCAGCTCCCCCGGGACTAGCGACTACGAGCAGTACTTC,CASSSPGTSDYEQYF
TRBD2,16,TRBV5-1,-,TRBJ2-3,TGCGCCAGCAGCCCCGGGACTAGCCTTTTCACAGATACGCAGTATTTT,CASSPGTSLFTDTQYF
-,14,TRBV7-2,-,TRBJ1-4,TGTGCCAGCAGCTTCTCAGGGCTAGAAGAAAAACTGTTTTTT,CASSFSGLEEKLFF
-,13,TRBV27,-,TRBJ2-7,TGTGCCAGCAGCTTACGAAACTCCTACGAGCAGTACTTC,CASSLRNSYEQYF
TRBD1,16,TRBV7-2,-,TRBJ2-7,TGTGCCAGCAGCTCGGGACAGGGGGCGATGTCGGCCGAGCAGTACTTC,CASSSGQGAMSAEQYF
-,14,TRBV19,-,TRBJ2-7,TGTGCCAGTAGTATAACCCGGGATTCCTACGAGCAGTACTTC,CASSITRDSYEQYF
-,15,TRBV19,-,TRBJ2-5,TGTGCCAGTAGTATAAGTCGAACAGCCCAAGAGACCCAGTACTTC,CASSISRTAQETQYF
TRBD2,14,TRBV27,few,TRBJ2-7,TGTGCCAGCAGCCCTAGCGGTACCTCCTACGAGCAGTACTTC,CASSPSGTSYEQYF
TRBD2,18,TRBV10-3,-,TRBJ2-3,TGTGCCATCAGTGAGTTGGCCGGACTAGCGGGGGGCACAGATACGCAGTATTTT,CAISELAGLAGGTDTQYF
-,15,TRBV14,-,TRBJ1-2,TGTGCCAGCAGCCAAGATCCGCGGCCTCGAAGGGGCTACACCTTC,CASSQDPRPRRGYTF
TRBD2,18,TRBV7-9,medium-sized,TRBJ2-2,TGTGCCAGCAGCTCCCATCTTTTGGAGCGGGGGAAAACCGGGGAGCTGTTTTTT,CASSSHLLERGKTGELFF
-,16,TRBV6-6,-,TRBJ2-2,TGTGCCAGCAGTTACGGGGCGGACCGTGGGGCCGGGGAGCTGTTTTTT,CASSYGADRGAGELFF
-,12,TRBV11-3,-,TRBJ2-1,TGTGCCAGCAGCGGTAGGGGAGGCGAGCAGTTCTTC,CASSGRGGEQFF
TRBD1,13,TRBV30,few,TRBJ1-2,TGTGCCTGGAGTGTGATAGGGGGCCTGGGCTACACCTTC,CAWSVIGGLGYTF